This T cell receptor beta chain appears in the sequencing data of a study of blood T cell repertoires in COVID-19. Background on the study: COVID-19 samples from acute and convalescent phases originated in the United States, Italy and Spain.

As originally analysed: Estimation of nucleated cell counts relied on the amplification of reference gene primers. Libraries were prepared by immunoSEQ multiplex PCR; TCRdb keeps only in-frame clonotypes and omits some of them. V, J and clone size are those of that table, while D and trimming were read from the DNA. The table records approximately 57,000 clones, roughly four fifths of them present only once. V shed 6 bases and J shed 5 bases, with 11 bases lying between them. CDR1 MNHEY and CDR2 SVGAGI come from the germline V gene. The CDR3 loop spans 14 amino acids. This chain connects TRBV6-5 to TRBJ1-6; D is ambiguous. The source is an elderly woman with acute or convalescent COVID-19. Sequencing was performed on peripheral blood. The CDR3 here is CASSLQRNNSPLHF. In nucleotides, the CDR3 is TGTGCCAGCAGCTTACAGAGAAATAATTCACCCCTCCACTTT.